Here is one T cell receptor beta chain with its context. In its sample, this clonotype was seen a few times. There is no known antigen for this receptor. No base-level quality is on record; no much larger clone is a single base apart. Libraries were prepared through PCR. Sequencing was carried out with an Illumina HiSeq 2500. TCR library preparation used molecular barcoding, with unique molecular identifiers applied to normalize quantification of the TCRbeta repertoire. The public reads were quality trimmed at Q25 with fastp and then assembled into clones with MiXCR by TCRdb, keeping productive beta chains. Rows are combined by CDR3 protein, so each entry shows the most common genes and DNA. The sample profile shows just under 250,000 distinct CDR3 sequences; under 30% of them were found once. The top ten clonotypes cover roughly 2.6% of the sample. The sample originates from a study of T-cell reconstitution after alpha-beta-depleted transplantation in children (dated by TCRdb to about 2016). Regarding the complete study: T-cell immune reconstitution after TCRalphabeta/CD19-depleted allogeneic hematopoietic cell transplantation in children was quantitatively tracked in the study by means of TCR repertoire profiling. What the authors observed across the whole study: The high TCRbeta diversity at day 60 in some patients was ascribed to recipient T cells and intrathymic progenitors that had survived conditioning. The apparently early recovery of alphabetaT-cell counts about two months after transplant reportedly depended on only several hundred rapidly expanded clones that came from non-depleted graft cells. The frequencies of hyperexpanded clones fell over the following months, and after one year, T-cell counts and TCRbeta diversity were mostly attributed to newly produced T cells.

From the germline V gene, CDR1 is MNHNS and CDR2 is SASEGT. Including cysteine and phenylalanine, the CDR3 has 17 amino acids. Only the CDR3 DNA stays, 51 bases, in frame from base 1. V is pared back by 5 bases and J by 1 base, with 18 bases lying between the germline termini. The sample's treatment or condition label is to be understood as: allogeneic hematopoietic cell transplantation with graft depleted of TCRalphabeta T cells and CD19 B cells. The transplant recipients were children given TCRalphabeta/CD19-depleted allogeneic hematopoietic cell grafts. The source was PBMCs, collected before TCRalphabeta/CD19-depleted stem cell transplant. Recombination connected TRBV6-1 to TRBJ2-4; the best D guess is TRBD1, with 7 bases matching. The sequence came from a girl aged 2-10 years with Fanconi anemia, due to receive a stem cell transplant. The CDR3 protein sequence reads: CASSPRQGGLAKNIQYF. The nucleotides are TGTGCCAGCAGTCCGCGGCAGGGGGGACTTGCCAAAAACATTCAGTACTTC.